This T cell receptor beta chain was identified during a study of lymphopenia after photon versus proton radiotherapy. Study-wide results and limits: A bigger post-nadir fall in TCR diversity correlated inversely with survival time in deceased patients. Under photons, naive T cells and diversity fell while effector/memory populations rose.

Notes on this clone: Its antigen is still unknown.

Libraries were prepared by immunoSEQ multiplex PCR; TCRdb keeps only in-frame clonotypes and omits some of them. The sample has approximately 170,000 clones, 80% to 90% seen once. V was clipped by 6 bases and J by 2 bases, with 11 bases between them. Germline CDR1 and CDR2: MNHEY and SVGAGI. The CDR3 runs to 14 residues. Sequenced here: peripheral blood, sampled from a patient treated with photon-based radiotherapy. The chain joins TRBV6-5 to TRBJ1-5; the D gene is possibly TRBD1 (5 bases). The TCR sequence derives from a middle-aged man with gastric cancer. Here the CDR3 reads CASSKEGGNQPQHF. The CDR3 DNA is TGTGCCAGCAGCAAGGAAGGGGGCAATCAGCCCCAGCATTTT.